The present entry profiles one T cell receptor (beta chain) with its context. Its target is unknown. This sample was taken from a study of shared clonotypes between healthy human individuals. Germline CDR1 SGHVS, CDR2 FQNEAQ. The CDR3 sequence is 14 residues long. The V end was cut by 1 base, the J end by 7 bases, with 11 bases between. Each sample came from a Caucasian adult donor living in Nashville, Tennessee. Study-level results: Larger estimated richness was generally seen in naive subsets than in memory subsets.

Profiling relied on immunoSEQ multiplex PCR, and the TCRdb table lists in-frame clones only, not all of them. Among approximately 1.4 million clones listed, approximately 98% were seen once. Sequencing input: naive CD4+ T cells sorted from blood. Specified subset: CD45RA+ positively selected. This TCR was sampled from a man aged 25-45 years in good health. The chain links TRBV7-8 to TRBJ2-1, with D unresolved. The CDR3 reads CASSLDLSRNEQFF. For the CDR3, the DNA is TGTGCCAGCAGCTTAGATTTGTCGAGAAATGAGCAGTTCTTC.